This TCR beta chain originates from a study of blood T cell repertoires in COVID-19. Study summary: Samples came from the United States, Italy and Spain, spanning acute and convalescent COVID-19. T cells, B-cell-depleted T cells, or PBMCs supplied cDNA or gDNA.

This CDR3 spans 15 amino acids. CDR1 is DFQATT, CDR2 SNEGSKA, per germline (reference sequence). With V trimmed by 3 bases and J by 1 base, 4 bases remained unmatched. In the authors' methods: Amplification of reference gene primers provided the estimated nucleated cell counts. Assay used: immunoSEQ multiplex PCR; TCRdb lists only in-frame clones, some missing. That table supplies the V and J calls and clone size; D and trimming were determined from the DNA. The repertoire holds around 150,000 clones, with 80% to 90% as singletons. Sample: peripheral blood. The rearrangement links TRBV20-1 to TRBJ2-2, with 8 bases that match TRBD2. The TCR comes from a man aged 55-75 years with active or convalescent COVID-19. The CDR3 region is CSASPSGRNTGELFF. The CDR3 coding sequence is TGCAGTGCTAGTCCCAGCGGGAGGAACACCGGGGAGCTGTTTTTT.